This T cell receptor (beta chain) emerged from a study of cytomegalovirus exposure and HLA in healthy donors. Findings and caveats of the study: Presence/absence analyses took donor sequencing depth as roughly uniform. Other equally common chains were less clonally expanded than HLA-associated TCR beta chains, a later analysis showed. Certain sequence variants were highly shared and formed a cluster, and this cluster was likely a sequencing artifact. In an earlier analysis, most TCR beta V segments were productive about 87% or about 30% of the time.

In the PCR, 60 Vbeta and 13 Jbeta primers were used. Sequencing was performed with immunoSEQ multiplex PCR; in TCRdb, only in-frame clones are kept and a portion is missing. The sample holds about 170,000 clones, approximately 84% seen once. A note on this clone: Its specificity is unknown. Here the CDR3 omits its conserved ending phenylalanine or tryptophan, so a read error is the likely source. It is unclear where the CDR3 begins or ends on the DNA, so no DNA is shown, and the CDR3 is as TCRdb lists it.

The sequencing input was PBMCs. The clonotype was recovered from a boy aged 2-15 years in good health and CMV-seronegative.

The CDR3 is CASSLPGQLALWH. The J gene is TRBJ1-2, the V gene TRBV5-5; the table gives TRBD1 as D, unverified against the DNA. The germline V gene has CDR1 SGHKS and CDR2 YYEKEE (reference sequence). Counting both end residues, the CDR3 totals 13 amino acids.